This entry lists 3 T cell receptor beta chains sequenced from one sample in a study of blood T cell repertoires in COVID-19 (dated by TCRdb to the early 2020s). Libraries were constructed by the immunoSEQ multiplex PCR assay. Held by TCRdb, this immuneACCESS table contains in-frame sequences only and omits some clones. Under half of the omission traces to an unresolved V gene where checked; the cause of the rest is unknown. The sample table holds around 160,000 clones, of which roughly 88% were seen once. The ten most abundant clones make up about 1.2% of the sample. The sequenced material came from PBMCs or T cells enriched from blood (not recorded which). All receptors come from a woman aged 30 to 39 with acute COVID-19.

The chain joins TRBV28 to TRBJ1-2, with a possible D match to TRBD1 (5 bases). V was cut by 5 bases and J by 12 bases, with 25 bases left in between. This CDR3 has 15 amino acids. The germline V gene encodes CDR1 MDHEN and CDR2 SYDVKM. In DNA form, the CDR3 reads TGTGCCAGCAGTCCTGGCGGGGAATCACAGGTCGCCGACACCTTC. This encodes CASSPGGESQVADTF.

This clone was seen only once. The junction departs from germline at one end; a sequencing error may be responsible. The chain carries TRBV7-7 and TRBJ2-5; D unclear. The length of the CDR3 is 13 residues. Germline lookup yields CDR1 SSHAT and CDR2 FNYEAQ (reference sequence). The CDR3 is CASSFSDGETQYF. The CDR3 DNA sequence: TGTGCTAGCAGCTTTTCCGACGGGGAGACCCAGTACTTC. The whole variable domain, remainder taken from reference TRBV7-7 and TRBJ2-5, is GAGVSQSPRYKVTKRGQDVTLRCDPISSHATLYWYQQALGQGPEFLTYFNYEAQPDKSGLPSDRFSAERPEGSISTLTIQRTEQRDSAMYRCASSFSDGETQYFGPGTRLLVL.

This chain joins TRBV2 and TRBJ2-5, with 8 bases lining up with TRBD2. There are 15 residues in the CDR3. CDR1 and CDR2 (germline): SNHLY, FYNNEI. The trim removed 3 bases at V and 6 bases at J, leaving 9 bases unmatched. CDR3 loop: CASSDIGSGIKTQYF. The CDR3 DNA sequence: TGTGCCAGCAGTGATATTGGTAGCGGGATAAAGACCCAGTACTTC. Full variable domain (outside the CDR3, taken from reference TRBV2 and TRBJ2-5): EPEVTQTPSHQVTQMGQEVILRCVPISNHLYFYWYRQILGQKVEFLVSFYNNEISEKSEIFDDQFSVERPDGSNFTLKIRSTKLEDSAMYFCASSDIGSGIKTQYFGPGTRLLVL.